This passage covers 32 T cell receptor beta chains from one sample sequenced in a study of cytomegalovirus exposure and HLA in healthy donors (dated by TCRdb to 2015 to 2018). The receptor library was made with the immunoSEQ multiplex PCR assay. For the multiplex PCR, a mixture combining 60 forward primers for TCR Vbeta segments and 13 reverse primers for TCR Jbeta segments was used. Here the immuneACCESS table is served through TCRdb, limited to in-frame sequences with V and J called. Missing clones are a known gap in these copies; in checked studies unresolved V genes cover under half, and the rest lacks a known reason. The sample table gives just over 150,000 clones. The ten largest clones capture 2% to 2.5% of the sample. Sequenced material: PBMCs. All receptors come from a young man in good health and CMV-seronegative.

The chain is built from TRBV11-3 and TRBJ2-7, with 9 bases aligning to TRBD2. The CDR3 covers 15 residues. J gave up 3 bases and V 3 bases, and 6 bases lay outside the gene matches. Germline V gives CDR1 SGHNT, CDR2 YENEEA. The DNA of the CDR3 is TGTGCCAGCAGCTTCACCGGGACTAGCAGCTACGAGCAGTACTTC. Protein: CASSFTGTSSYEQYF. The entire variable domain, with the rest obtained from reference TRBV11-3 and TRBJ2-7, is as follows: EAGVVQSPRYKIIEKKQPVAFWCNPISGHNTLYWYLQNLGQGPELLIRYENEEAVDDSQLPKDRFSAERLKGVDSTLKIQPAELGDSAVYLCASSFTGTSSYEQYFGPGTRLTVT.

V is TRBV27 and J is TRBJ2-7, with D possibly TRBD2 on 5 matching bases. Trimming pared 6 bases from V and 4 bases from J, leaving 10 bases between. CDR1 MNHEY and CDR2 SMNVEV come from the germline V gene (reference sequence). The CDR3 covers 12 residues. This CDR3 reads CASSQLGYEQYF. The CDR3, as DNA: TGTGCCAGCAGCCAACTAGGGTACGAGCAGTACTTC.

The chain joins TRBV19 to TRBJ2-7; the D gene is possibly TRBD1 (8 bases). The V gene lost 3 bases and the J gene lost 4 bases, with 13 bases spanning the gap. CDR1 and CDR2 from the germline V gene are LNHDA and SQIVND (reference sequence). The CDR3 runs 14 residues. CDR3: CASSIDRGGYEQYF. The CDR3 coding sequence is TGTGCCAGTAGTATCGACAGGGGAGGGTACGAGCAGTACTTC.

This rearrangement joins TRBV4-2 to TRBJ1-5; D not certain. The CDR3 has 16 residues. V lost 0 bases to trimming and J lost 4 bases, with 13 bases between them. Germline CDR1 and CDR2: LGHNA and YNFKEQ. CDR3 sequence (DNA): TGTGCCAGCAGCCAAGAGGCGGGTTCCCGAAATCAGCCCCAGCATTTT. Translating it yields CASSQEAGSRNQPQHF.

This chain links TRBV6-5 with TRBJ2-3; TRBD2 agrees at 9 bases. There are 12 residues in the CDR3. Germline V gives CDR1 MNHEY, CDR2 SVGAGI. V shed 4 bases and J 14 bases; nucleotides not matched to a gene: 7. CDR3 sequence reads: CASSSLAGVGYF. The CDR3 region has the DNA TGTGCCAGCAGTTCTTTAGCGGGGGTTGGGTATTTT.

J is TRBJ2-7 and V is TRBV25-1; TRBD2 matches 8 bases. Per germline, CDR1 MGHDK and CDR2 SYGVNS. With V trimmed by 5 bases and J by 4 bases, 10 bases remained unmatched. The CDR3 spans 15 residues. The CDR3 reads CASSQIAGPYYEQYF. As DNA, the CDR3 is TGTGCCAGCAGTCAAATAGCGGGGCCCTATTACGAGCAGTACTTC.

The chain employs TRBV5-4 and TRBJ2-7; possible D gene TRBD1, 7 bases. The CDR3 extends over 14 amino acids. Looked up from germline, CDR1 is SGHNT and CDR2 is YYREEE (reference sequence). Trimming removed 4 bases from V and 5 bases from J, with 16 bases in between. For the CDR3, the DNA is TGTGCCAGCAGCCCAGGGGGGACAGTTCACGAGCAGTACTTC. This sequence encodes CASSPGGTVHEQYF.

V and J are TRBV29-1 and TRBJ1-4, with a tentative D call TRBD1 (5 bases). Germline CDR1 and CDR2: SQVTM and ANQGSEA. The CDR3 spans 15 residues. V was cut by 7 bases and J by 8 bases, with 23 bases left in between. The CDR3 loop reads CSESGGIQGEEKLFF. Here the CDR3 DNA reads TGCAGCGAATCGGGGGGAATCCAAGGAGAGGAAAAACTGTTTTTT.

The rearrangement joins TRBV11-2 to TRBJ2-1, with 12 bases fitting TRBD2. Trimming took 2 bases from V and 4 from J; bases not matched to a gene: 3. The V gene's germline CDR1 is SGHAT and CDR2 FQNNGV. The CDR3 runs to 16 residues. CDR3 sequence: CASSLILAGGYNEQFF. In nucleotides, the CDR3 is TGTGCCAGCAGCTTAATTCTAGCGGGAGGGTACAATGAGCAGTTCTTC.

The chain is built from TRBV7-8 and TRBJ2-2; 12 bases line up with TRBD2. The V segment lost 5 bases and the J segment 5 bases; nucleotides outside the gene matches: 9. The V gene's germline CDR1 is SGHVS and CDR2 FQNEAQ. The CDR3 covers 17 residues. The CDR3 is CASSPLAGGPGTGELFF. The CDR3 DNA reads as TGTGCCAGCAGCCCCCTAGCGGGAGGGCCGGGGACCGGGGAGCTGTTTTTT.

The chain carries TRBV5-1 and TRBJ1-5, with 7 bases identical to TRBD1. Germline assignment: CDR1 SGHRS and CDR2 YFSETQ. The junction had 7 bases not matched to a gene; V was cut back by 5 bases and J by 5 bases. The CDR3 spans 14 residues. Here the CDR3 DNA reads TGCGCCAGCAGTTCCGGGACAGCGGATCAGCCCCAGCATTTT. It specifies CASSSGTADQPQHF.

The chain combines TRBV4-2 with TRBJ2-3; 9 nucleotides align to TRBD2. V was pared by 4 bases and J by 2 bases, with 4 bases of the junction left unmatched. Germline V gene lookup returns CDR1 LGHNA and CDR2 YNFKEQ. The CDR3 sequence is 15 residues long. The CDR3 spells CASSRRTSDTDTQYF. The CDR3 bases are TGTGCCAGCAGCCGCCGGACTAGCGACACAGATACGCAGTATTTT.

The gene calls are TRBV19 and TRBJ1-1; 7 bases fit TRBD1. CDR1 is LNHDA, CDR2 SQIVND, per germline (reference sequence). Losses at the gene ends were 10 bases for V and 4 bases for J; bases not matched to a gene: 15. There are 15 residues in the CDR3. The CDR3 is CATGTATLRVTEAFF. In DNA form, the CDR3 reads TGTGCCACCGGGACAGCTACCTTACGGGTCACTGAAGCTTTCTTT.

This chain connects TRBV6-4 to TRBJ2-3; 8 positions match TRBD2. V shed 4 bases and J 2 bases; nucleotides not matched to a gene: 5. The CDR3 is made up of 15 amino acids. Germline V gives CDR1 MRHNA, CDR2 SNTAGT. For the CDR3, the DNA is TGTGCCAGCAGTGTTGCGGGAGGTACCACAGATACGCAGTATTTT. Translated: CASSVAGGTTDTQYF.

Worth noting for this clone: This sample includes further DNA sequences coding for the same CDR3. The V gene is TRBV7-2, the J gene TRBJ1-1; D not certain. The CDR3 runs to 13 residues. Deletions cut 4 bases from V and 0 bases from J, with 6 bases between. Germline V gene lookup returns CDR1 SGHTA and CDR2 FQGNSA. CDR3 loop: CASSYKMNTEAFF. The CDR3 DNA is TGTGCCAGCAGCTACAAAATGAACACTGAAGCTTTCTTT.

The genes are TRBV2 and TRBJ1-5; 7 positions match TRBD1. This CDR3 has 14 residues. J lost 3 bases, V lost 6 bases, and 5 bases had no gene match. Germline CDR1 SNHLY, CDR2 FYNNEI. The CDR3 nucleotides are TGTGCCAGCAGAGGGGACAGTCTCAATCAGCCCCAGCATTTT. This encodes CASRGDSLNQPQHF.

This chain uses TRBV6-5 with TRBJ2-2, with a weak D call TRBD2 (5 bases). CDR3 size: 13 residues. The V gene's germline CDR1 is MNHEY and CDR2 SVGAGI. Trimming left V 6 bases short and J 3 bases short, with 8 bases between. The CDR3 DNA sequence: TGTGCCAGCAGGACGAGGGACACCGGGGAGCTGTTTTTT. Its translation is CASRTRDTGELFF.

This sequence joins TRBV12-2 and TRBJ2-3; TRBD2, the table's D call, lacks a check against the DNA. TRBV12-2 is a listed pseudogene. The CDR3 runs 16 residues. As DNA, the CDR3 is TGTGCAAGTCGCTTAGCGCGCTGGACCCCGGGGGATACGCAGTATTTT. As protein: CASRLARWTPGDTQYF.

The rearrangement joins TRBV4-3 to TRBJ1-2, with 7 nucleotides matching TRBD1. The CDR3 extends over 13 amino acids. Trimming cost V 4 bases and J 5 bases; bases outside gene matches: 4. CDR1 is LGHNA and CDR2 is YSLEER in the germline V gene. In DNA form, the CDR3 reads TGCGCCAGCAGCCCCGAGGGGGCTTATGGCTACACCTTC. Protein sequence: CASSPEGAYGYTF.

The chain links TRBV7-9 to TRBJ1-2; no clear D gene. Germline lookup yields CDR1 SEHNR and CDR2 FQNEAQ (reference sequence). With 2 bases removed from V and 5 bases from J, the gap between germline ends came to 6 bases. CDR3 length equals 12 residues. The CDR3 DNA is TGTGCCAGCAGCTTACTCAGATATGGCTACACCTTC. Amino acid sequence: CASSLLRYGYTF. The full variable domain, its missing parts supplied by reference TRBV7-9 and TRBJ1-2, is DTGVSQNPRHKITKRGQNVTFRCDPISEHNRLYWYRQTLGQGPEFLTYFQNEAQLEKSRLLSDRFSAERPKGSFSTLEIQRTEQGDSAMYLCASSLLRYGYTFGSGTRLTVV.

The gene calls are TRBV2 and TRBJ2-2; D is ambiguous. Trimming removed 4 bases at V and 6 bases at J, with 12 bases between. The germline V gene has CDR1 SNHLY and CDR2 FYNNEI. This CDR3 is built from 14 residues. CDR3 region: CASSALRGAGELFF. CDR3 DNA sequence: TGTGCCAGCAGTGCCCTCAGAGGTGCCGGGGAGCTGTTTTTT.

The chain has TRBV4-3 and TRBJ2-5, with TRBD2 matching 11 bases. Germline CDR1 is LGHNA and CDR2 is YSLEER. Unmatched junction bases numbered 5, after V lost 1 base and J lost 1 base. The CDR3 has 17 amino acids. The CDR3 is CASSQGLLAGAQETQYF. The CDR3 DNA follows: TGCGCCAGCAGCCAAGGGTTACTAGCGGGAGCCCAAGAGACCCAGTACTTC.

The chain carries TRBV29-1 and TRBJ2-1; TRBD2 aligns across 12 bases. CDR1 and CDR2 from the germline V gene are SQVTM and ANQGSEA. The junction had 7 bases not matched to a gene; V was cut back by 4 bases and J by 6 bases. The CDR3 covers 15 residues. DNA for the CDR3: TGCAGCGTTGCTCTAGCGGGAGGGCTGTCCAATGAGCAGTTCTTC. As protein: CSVALAGGLSNEQFF.

The chain employs TRBV13 and TRBJ1-2; D is possibly TRBD1 (6 bases). Looked up from germline, CDR1 is PRHDT and CDR2 is FYEKMQ (reference sequence). The V and J ends lost 3 bases and 6 bases respectively, with 8 bases between them. The CDR3 sequence is 12 residues long. CDR3 in amino acids: CASSFPGDGYTF. The CDR3 bases are TGTGCCAGCAGCTTCCCAGGGGATGGCTACACCTTC.

The chain carries TRBV28 and TRBJ2-6; 7 bases are a match to TRBD1. Germline values: CDR1 MDHEN, CDR2 SYDVKM. CDR3 length: 15 residues. The V and J ends lost 3 bases and 1 base, in that order; junction bases with no gene match: 0. Here the CDR3 reads CASSFRGSGANVLTF. CDR3 nucleotides: TGTGCCAGCAGTTTCAGGGGGTCTGGGGCCAACGTCCTGACTTTC.

The V gene is TRBV5-1, the J gene TRBJ2-2; TRBD2 agrees at 8 bases. Germline loops: CDR1 SGHRS, CDR2 YFSETQ. The length of the CDR3 is 16 residues. Trimming took 0 bases from V and 7 from J; bases not matched to a gene: 8. The CDR3 spells CASSLEGVSGIGELFF. Written as DNA, the CDR3 is TGCGCCAGCAGCTTGGAAGGGGTTAGCGGGATCGGGGAGCTGTTTTTT.

The V and J genes are TRBV25-1 and TRBJ2-3; no firm D call. Per the germline V gene, CDR1 is MGHDK and CDR2 is SYGVNS. This CDR3 spans 11 amino acids. V gave up 8 bases and J gave up 11 bases, with 14 bases separating them. CDR3 amino acids: CASYSSKRQYF. The CDR3 DNA reads as TGTGCCAGCTATAGCTCGAAGAGGCAGTATTTT.

The V call is TRBV27, the J call TRBJ2-2; 7 bases are a match to TRBD1. The CDR3 loop spans 16 amino acids. The germline gives CDR1 MNHEY, CDR2 SMNVEV (reference sequence). The junction had 3 bases not matched to a gene; V was cut back by 1 base and J by 1 base. The CDR3 DNA reads TGTGCCAGCAGTTTATTTGGGACAGTGAACACCGGGGAGCTGTTTTTT. Protein sequence: CASSLFGTVNTGELFF.

The chain employs TRBV28 and TRBJ1-1, with D maybe TRBD1 (5 bases). CDR1 MDHEN and CDR2 SYDVKM come from the germline V gene. The CDR3 covers 13 residues. Trimming took 5 bases from V and 6 from J, leaving 13 bases between them. CDR3 amino acids: CASSLQLRAEAFF. DNA of the CDR3: TGTGCCAGCAGTCTCCAGCTCAGGGCTGAAGCTTTCTTT.

This chain links TRBV6-1 with TRBJ1-1; no definite D call. The germline gives CDR1 MNHNS, CDR2 SASEGT. V lost 5 bases to trimming and J lost 1 base, with 8 bases between them. This CDR3 comprises 13 residues. This chain's CDR3 is CASSKRQNTEAFF. DNA for the CDR3: TGTGCCAGCAGTAAAAGACAGAACACTGAAGCTTTCTTT.

The rearrangement links TRBV27 to TRBJ2-1, with TRBD2 matching over 10 bases. CDR1 and CDR2 (germline): MNHEY, SMNVEV (reference sequence). The ends lost 5 bases at V and 7 bases at J; junction bases unmatched: 11. This CDR3 spans 16 amino acids. The CDR3 loop is CASSPLRSGRENEQFF. The CDR3 DNA reads TGTGCCAGCAGTCCCTTACGAAGCGGGAGGGAAAATGAGCAGTTCTTC.

This chain links TRBV18 with TRBJ1-5, with D unresolved. The V end lost 2 bases, the J end lost 5 bases, and 10 bases lay between the germline ends. Germline loops: CDR1 KGHSH, CDR2 LQKENI. This CDR3 is 14 amino acids long. The CDR3 coding sequence is TGTGCCAGCTCACCAGGACTGAGGGATCAGCCCCAGCATTTT. Encoded protein: CASSPGLRDQPQHF.